This is a list of T cell receptor beta chains from one sample in a study of OX40 agonist ivuxolimab in advanced cancers. TCRdb's copy holds only in-frame clones and misses some; the assay was immunoSEQ multiplex PCR. The sample consists of 40,000 to 60,000 clones, approximately 86% of them appearing once. The specimen was CD4+ or CD8+ T cells sorted from blood, collected in a trial of the OX40 agonist ivuxolimab. The receptors originated from an adult with an advanced solid tumor such as melanoma, head and neck, liver or kidney cancer. Each CDR3 is given with its conserved first and last residue. A D gene is named only where the DNA matches it firmly. Rows give clone size only sometimes, using once, few, many, or a class for an expanded clone.

J: TRBJ1-2
V: TRBV6-6
D: TRBD1
size: .
CDR3: CATIGTGGQGALGYTF
DNA: TGTGCCACCATCGGGACGGGGGGACAGGGGGCGCTTGGCTACACCTTC

J: TRBJ2-3
V: TRBV7-7
D: TRBD1
size: .
CDR3: CASSPDRGRSDTQYF
DNA: TGTGCCAGCAGCCCGGACAGGGGGCGTTCGGATACGCAGTATTTT

J: TRBJ1-1
V: TRBV19
D: .
size: .
CDR3: CASTPDIGTEAFF
DNA: TGTGCCAGTACCCCGGACATTGGTACTGAAGCTTTCTTT

J: TRBJ1-5
V: TRBV2
D: .
size: .
CDR3: CASSEQGMVNQPQHF
DNA: TGTGCCAGCAGTGAACAGGGGATGGTTAATCAGCCCCAGCATTTT

J: TRBJ2-5
V: TRBV27
D: TRBD2
size: .
CDR3: CASGGQETQYF
DNA: TGTGCAAGCGGGGGTCAAGAGACCCAGTACTTC

J: TRBJ1-1
V: TRBV5-1
D: .
size: .
CDR3: CASSFTLTGNTEAFF
DNA: TGCGCCAGCAGCTTCACCCTGACAGGGAACACTGAAGCTTTCTTT

J: TRBJ2-7
V: TRBV2
D: TRBD1
size: .
CDR3: CASVLGQGAVEQYF
DNA: TGTGCCAGCGTATTGGGACAGGGGGCCGTCGAGCAGTACTTC

J: TRBJ1-4
V: TRBV19
D: TRBD1
size: .
CDR3: CASLDRQKGIEKLFF
DNA: TGTGCCAGCCTGGACAGGCAAAAGGGGATTGAAAAACTGTTTTTT

J: TRBJ1-4
V: TRBV5-1
D: TRBD1
size: .
CDR3: CASSSGGQSNEKLFF
DNA: TGCGCCAGCAGCTCGGGGGGACAGAGTAATGAAAAACTGTTTTTT

J: TRBJ2-7
V: TRBV25-1
D: TRBD2
size: .
CDR3: CASSEGRLAVYEQYF
DNA: TGTGCCAGCAGTGAAGGGAGACTAGCTGTCTACGAGCAGTACTTC

J: TRBJ1-4
V: TRBV5-4
D: .
size: .
CDR3: CASSLAPGQGREKLFF
DNA: TGTGCCAGCAGCTTGGCCCCGGGACAAGGGCGTGAAAAACTGTTTTTT

J: TRBJ1-2
V: TRBV5-6
D: .
size: .
CDR3: CASSPGPREYGYTF
DNA: TGTGCCAGCAGCCCGGGACCCCGAGAGTATGGCTACACCTTC

J: TRBJ2-3
V: TRBV9
D: TRBD2
size: .
CDR3: CASSVGLAGTSSTDTQYF
DNA: TGTGCCAGCAGCGTAGGCCTAGCGGGAACCTCTAGCACAGATACGCAGTATTTT

J: TRBJ2-1
V: TRBV5-1
D: TRBD2
size: .
CDR3: CASSLISSGVREQFF
DNA: TGCGCCAGCAGCTTGATCTCTAGCGGGGTGCGGGAGCAGTTCTTC

J: TRBJ2-5
V: TRBV5-1
D: TRBD1
size: .
CDR3: CASSLGGQGRGETQYF
DNA: TGCGCCAGCAGCTTGGGTGGACAGGGGAGAGGGGAGACCCAGTACTTC

J: TRBJ2-7
V: TRBV5-8
D: TRBD1
size: .
CDR3: CASSLAENRGRGEQYF
DNA: TGTGCCAGCAGCTTGGCGGAGAACAGGGGGCGAGGCGAGCAGTACTTC

J: TRBJ2-5
V: TRBV4-3
D: .
size: .
CDR3: CASSQDRDGLLGGETQYF
DNA: TGCGCCAGCAGCCAAGATAGGGACGGACTCCTGGGGGGAGAGACCCAGTACTTC

J: TRBJ2-7
V: TRBV14
D: .
size: .
CDR3: CASSAFYEQYF
DNA: TGTGCCAGCAGCGCGTTCTACGAGCAGTACTTC

J: TRBJ2-5
V: TRBV4-3
D: .
size: .
CDR3: CASSQDLTPRETQYF
DNA: TGCGCCAGCAGCCAAGATTTAACGCCCCGAGAGACCCAGTACTTC

J: TRBJ2-3
V: TRBV9
D: TRBD2
size: .
CDR3: CASSVEGGRAGVSDTQYF
DNA: TGTGCCAGCAGCGTAGAAGGAGGGAGAGCGGGAGTATCAGATACGCAGTATTTT

J: TRBJ2-7
V: TRBV7-4
D: TRBD2
size: .
CDR3: CASSLYRGLAGAYEQYF
DNA: TGTGCCAGCAGCTTATATAGGGGACTAGCGGGGGCCTACGAGCAGTACTTC

J: TRBJ1-1
V: TRBV13
D: TRBD1
size: .
CDR3: CASSLGQGARSTEAFF
DNA: TGTGCCAGCAGCTTAGGACAGGGGGCGAGGAGCACTGAAGCTTTCTTT

J: TRBJ2-3
V: TRBV7-2
D: TRBD1
size: few
CDR3: CASSSSDRVDTQYF
DNA: TGTGCCAGCAGTTCCTCGGACAGGGTAGATACGCAGTATTTT

J: TRBJ2-6
V: TRBV19
D: TRBD1
size: .
CDR3: CASSTPGQLSGANVLTF
DNA: TGTGCCAGTAGTACCCCGGGACAGCTCTCTGGGGCCAACGTCCTGACTTTC

J: TRBJ2-1
V: TRBV7-6
D: TRBD2
size: .
CDR3: CASSLAPSGLAGSLTNEQFF
DNA: TGTGCCAGCAGCTTAGCCCCCTCGGGACTAGCGGGATCCCTTACAAATGAGCAGTTCTTC

J: TRBJ1-2
V: TRBV6-5
D: .
size: .
CDR3: CASKTPGRFYGYTF
DNA: TGTGCCAGCAAAACCCCGGGACGGTTCTATGGCTACACCTTC

J: TRBJ1-5
V: TRBV30
D: .
size: few
CDR3: CAWSVRDTYSNQPQHF
DNA: TGTGCCTGGAGTGTACGCGACACTTATAGCAATCAGCCCCAGCATTTT

J: TRBJ1-1
V: TRBV2
D: .
size: .
CDR3: CASSEREQPTKAFF
DNA: TGTGCCAGCAGTGAAAGGGAACAGCCCACTAAAGCTTTCTTT

J: TRBJ2-1
V: TRBV5-1
D: TRBD2
size: few
CDR3: CASSRTSGGASPKFF
DNA: TGCGCCAGCAGTCGGACTAGCGGGGGGGCTTCTCCAAAGTTCTTC

J: TRBJ1-2
V: TRBV6-5
D: .
size: .
CDR3: CASRTGSADYGYTF
DNA: TGTGCCAGCAGAACGGGGTCAGCCGACTATGGCTACACCTTC

J: TRBJ2-7
V: TRBV5-5
D: .
size: .
CDR3: CASSLETEQYF
DNA: TGTGCCAGCAGCTTGGAAACGGAGCAGTACTTC

J: TRBJ2-2
V: TRBV9
D: .
size: once
CDR3: CASSVGPGSGELFF
DNA: TGTGCCAGCAGCGTAGGGCCCGGGTCCGGGGAGCTGTTTTTT

J: TRBJ1-1
V: TRBV6-1
D: .
size: .
CDR3: CASSDRQGGSEAFF
DNA: TGTGCCAGCAGTGATCGGCAGGGTGGCTCTGAAGCTTTCTTT

J: TRBJ1-5
V: TRBV4-1
D: TRBD1
size: .
CDR3: CASSSDRAVDQPQHF
DNA: TGCGCCAGCAGTTCGGACAGGGCTGTAGATCAGCCCCAGCATTTT

J: TRBJ2-1
V: TRBV19
D: TRBD2
size: .
CDR3: CASSIGPPPTSGKSDEQFF
DNA: TGTGCCAGTAGTATAGGGCCCCCCCCGACTAGCGGGAAGTCGGATGAGCAGTTCTTC

J: TRBJ1-1
V: TRBV29-1
D: .
size: .
CDR3: CSVEVSQNTEAFF
DNA: TGCAGCGTTGAGGTCAGCCAGAACACTGAAGCTTTCTTT

J: TRBJ1-5
V: TRBV10-3
D: .
size: .
CDR3: CAISEGGWDNQPQHF
DNA: TGTGCCATCAGTGAAGGGGGTTGGGACAATCAGCCCCAGCATTTT

J: TRBJ2-1
V: TRBV29-1
D: TRBD2
size: .
CDR3: CSAEVLAGVDNEQFF
DNA: TGCAGCGCTGAGGTCCTAGCGGGAGTAGACAATGAGCAGTTCTTC

J: TRBJ2-6
V: TRBV2
D: .
size: few
CDR3: CASREDGANVLTF
DNA: TGTGCCAGTAGGGAGGATGGGGCCAACGTCCTGACTTTC

J: TRBJ1-1
V: TRBV5-1
D: TRBD1
size: .
CDR3: CASSGQGARTEAFF
DNA: TGCGCCAGCAGCGGCCAGGGGGCTCGCACTGAAGCTTTCTTT

J: TRBJ1-5
V: TRBV18
D: TRBD1
size: .
CDR3: CASSRDRVGQPQHF
DNA: TGTGCCAGCTCACGTGACAGGGTCGGGCAGCCCCAGCATTTT

J: TRBJ2-1
V: TRBV4-1
D: TRBD1
size: .
CDR3: CASSLGQGSYNEQFF
DNA: TGCGCCAGCAGCCTCGGACAGGGTTCCTACAATGAGCAGTTCTTC

J: TRBJ1-4
V: TRBV6-5
D: .
size: .
CDR3: CASSGGGTSEKLFF
DNA: TGTGCCAGCAGCGGGGGGGGGACATCTGAAAAACTGTTTTTT

J: TRBJ2-7
V: TRBV7-8
D: TRBD1
size: .
CDR3: CASSPRTGLRGEQYF
DNA: TGTGCCAGCAGCCCCCGGACAGGCCTACGTGGGGAGCAGTACTTC

J: TRBJ2-7
V: TRBV7-8
D: .
size: once
CDR3: CASSLGGGRRNYEQYF
DNA: TGTGCCAGCAGCTTGGGGGGCGGCAGACGAAACTACGAGCAGTACTTC

J: TRBJ2-7
V: TRBV9
D: .
size: .
CDR3: CASSVYKNPSYEQYF
DNA: TGTGCCAGCAGCGTATACAAGAATCCGTCCTACGAGCAGTACTTC

J: TRBJ2-7
V: TRBV6-1
D: TRBD2
size: .
CDR3: CASSTSGSSYEQYF
DNA: TGTGCCAGCAGTACTAGCGGGAGCTCCTACGAGCAGTACTTC

J: TRBJ1-3
V: TRBV18
D: .
size: .
CDR3: CASSEERGNTIYF
DNA: TGTGCCAGCTCAGAGGAACGGGGAAACACCATATATTTT

J: TRBJ2-5
V: TRBV20-1
D: .
size: .
CDR3: CSAIYQETQYF
DNA: TGCAGTGCCATCTACCAAGAGACCCAGTACTTC

J: TRBJ1-1
V: TRBV18
D: .
size: .
CDR3: CASSQQLNSEAFF
DNA: TGTGCCAGCTCACAACAACTAAATTCTGAAGCTTTCTTT

J: TRBJ2-5
V: TRBV7-7
D: .
size: .
CDR3: CASSLGQKGTQYF
DNA: TGTGCCAGCAGCTTAGGTCAGAAAGGGACCCAGTACTTC

J: TRBJ2-1
V: TRBV5-8
D: .
size: once
CDR3: CASSLGLQGNEQFF
DNA: TGTGCCAGCAGCTTAGGGCTTCAAGGGAATGAGCAGTTCTTC

J: TRBJ2-7
V: TRBV6-1
D: .
size: .
CDR3: CASSPLAIYEQYF
DNA: TGTGCCAGCAGCCCCCTAGCTATCTACGAGCAGTACTTC

J: TRBJ2-7
V: TRBV6-1
D: .
size: .
CDR3: CASIRDGAYEQYF
DNA: TGTGCCAGCATACGGGACGGAGCCTACGAGCAGTACTTC

J: TRBJ2-2
V: TRBV28
D: .
size: .
CDR3: CASSLSLNTGELFF
DNA: TGTGCCAGCAGTTTATCCTTAAACACCGGGGAGCTGTTTTTT